This TCR beta chain appears in the sequencing data of a study of Ad26.COV2.S vaccination and SARS-CoV-2 variants. Treatment in this sample: around 19 received Ad26.COV2.S at low or high dose, single or two shots; a few received placebo; per-sample allocation not given. Following the first vaccine or placebo injection, samples were taken on day 63. Donor was an adult aged 18-55 years in Boston. Ad26 vector vaccine expressed Wuhan-strain SARS-CoV-2 spike. This clone has only one observation. Some clones are missing from TCRdb's copy, which holds only in-frame ones; the method was immunoSEQ multiplex PCR. The table lists some 350,000 clones, 70% to 90% of them singletons. Germline V gives CDR1 SGHVS, CDR2 FNYEAQ. The V gene end was trimmed by 1 base and the J gene end by 3 bases; junction bases not matched to a gene: 8. The CDR3 is made up of 18 amino acids.

The chain links TRBV7-6 to TRBJ2-6, with 8 bases aligning to TRBD1. This receptor was obtained from a person between 18 and 59 years old who received the Ad26.COV2.S COVID-19 vaccine or a placebo. Here the sequenced sample was peripheral blood, taken in a trial of Ad26.COV2.S vaccine versus placebo. CDR3 coding DNA: TGTGCCAGCAGCTTAGGGTGGGACAGGTCTGATGGGGCCAACGTCCTGACTTTC. It specifies CASSLGWDRSDGANVLTF.